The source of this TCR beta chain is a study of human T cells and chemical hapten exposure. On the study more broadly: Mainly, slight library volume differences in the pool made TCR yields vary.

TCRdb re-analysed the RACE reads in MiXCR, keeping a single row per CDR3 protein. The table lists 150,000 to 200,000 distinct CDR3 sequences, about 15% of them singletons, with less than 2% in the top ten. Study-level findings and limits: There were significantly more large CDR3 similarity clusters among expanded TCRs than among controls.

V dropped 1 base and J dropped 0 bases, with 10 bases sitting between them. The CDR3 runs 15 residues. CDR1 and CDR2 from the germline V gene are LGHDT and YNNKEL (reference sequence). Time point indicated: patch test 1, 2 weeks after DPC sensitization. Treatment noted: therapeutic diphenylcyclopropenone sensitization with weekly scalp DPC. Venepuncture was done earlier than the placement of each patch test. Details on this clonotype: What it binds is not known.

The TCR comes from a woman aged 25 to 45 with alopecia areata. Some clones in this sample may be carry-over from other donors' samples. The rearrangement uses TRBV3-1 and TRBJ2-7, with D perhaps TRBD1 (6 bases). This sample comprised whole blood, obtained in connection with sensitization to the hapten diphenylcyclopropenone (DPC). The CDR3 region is CASSQGYRASYEQYF. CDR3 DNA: TGTGCCAGCAGCCAAGGTTACAGGGCCTCCTACGAGCAGTACTTC.